The rows below give T cell receptor beta chains drawn from one sample of a study of T-cell reconstitution after alpha-beta-depleted transplantation in children. MiXCR was run by TCRdb on the PCR reads, yielding one entry per CDR3 protein. Of over 85,000 distinct CDR3 sequences listed, about 5.6% were seen once; the top ten hold about 6%. This sample comprised PBMCs, mostly from graft donor cells, obtained 60 days after TCRalphabeta/CD19-depleted stem cell transplant. Receptors originate from a female patient aged 2 to 10 who had a stem cell transplant for Fanconi anemia, so the T cells may come from the graft donor. Each CDR3 is given with its conserved first and last residue. A D gene is named only where the DNA matches it firmly. The size entry is marked missing in some rows and otherwise reads once, few, many or a size class.

>TRBD1|many|TRBV28|TRBJ2-7
CASSTYGGTGRSSYEQYF
TGTGCCAGCAGCACTTATGGGGGGACAGGGAGGTCCTCCTACGAGCAGTACTTC
>TRBD2|-|TRBV20-1|TRBJ2-4
CSALRTSGPKNIQYF
TGCAGTGCTCTGCGGACTAGCGGTCCCAAAAACATTCAGTACTTC
>-|many|TRBV27|TRBJ2-1
CASSKPGSRFSRGEQFF
TGTGCCAGCAGTAAACCCGGATCTAGGTTCAGCCGGGGTGAGCAGTTCTTC
>TRBD1|few|TRBV2|TRBJ1-6
CASGDRGDSPLHF
TGTGCCAGCGGAGACAGGGGGGACTCACCCCTCCACTTT
>-|many|TRBV5-1|TRBJ1-2
CASSKDSSSYGYTF
TGCGCCAGCAGCAAGGACAGCTCCTCCTATGGCTACACCTTC
>TRBD1|many|TRBV2|TRBJ1-4
CASSEAGTAINEKLFF
TGTGCCAGCAGTGAAGCCGGGACAGCAATTAATGAAAAACTGTTTTTT
>-|many|TRBV10-3|TRBJ2-5
CAIGGRETQYF
TGTGCCATCGGGGGCCGGGAGACCCAGTACTTC
>-|many|TRBV3-1|TRBJ2-2
CASSPLLSGELFF
TGTGCCAGCAGCCCATTACTGTCCGGGGAGCTGTTTTTT
>TRBD2|many|TRBV20-1|TRBJ2-1
CSAVLAGGPSYNEQFF
TGCAGTGCCGTGCTAGCGGGAGGGCCGTCCTACAATGAGCAGTTCTTC
>TRBD1|few|TRBV20-1|TRBJ2-5
CSARDPRTGEFWTQYF
TGCAGTGCTAGAGATCCCCGGACAGGGGAATTCTGGACCCAGTACTTC
>TRBD1|many|TRBV29-1|TRBJ2-3
CSVEERRQGASDTQYF
TGCAGCGTTGAAGAACGGCGACAGGGGGCGTCTGATACGCAGTATTTT
>TRBD2|many|TRBV2|TRBJ2-4
CASRLGLAYAKNIQYF
TGTGCCAGCAGGCTAGGACTAGCGTATGCCAAAAACATTCAGTACTTC
>-|-|TRBV6-1|TRBJ2-1
CASSEAPTEQFF
TGTGCCAGCAGTGAAGCGCCGACGGAGCAGTTCTTC
>-|many|TRBV21-1|TRBJ2-7
CASGAYRDTASYEQYF
TGTGCCAGCGGGGCATACAGGGACACCGCCTCCTACGAGCAGTACTTC
>-|-|TRBV6-1|TRBJ1-2
CASSEGGALYGYTF
TGTGCCAGCAGTGAAGGTGGGGCCCTCTATGGCTACACCTTC
>TRBD2|many|TRBV2|TRBJ2-2
CASRESLAGYTGELFF
TGTGCCAGCAGGGAATCGCTAGCGGGGTACACCGGGGAGCTGTTTTTT
>-|many|TRBV25-1|TRBJ1-4
CASSDPGPLNEKLFF
TGTGCCAGCAGTGACCCCGGACCGCTTAATGAAAAACTGTTTTTT
>TRBD2|many|TRBV20-1|TRBJ2-1
CSAEAGETHNEQFF
TGCAGTGCCGAAGCGGGGGAGACACACAATGAGCAGTTCTTC
>TRBD1|few|TRBV27|TRBJ1-2
CASSYRGAGYTF
TGTGCCAGCAGTTACAGGGGTGCTGGCTACACCTTC
>-|many|TRBV12-3/TRBV12-4|TRBJ2-5
CASSFLVETQYF
TGTGCCAGCAGTTTTTTAGTTGAGACCCAGTACTTC
>-|-|TRBV29-1|TRBJ2-3
CSVDSIAASTDTQYF
TGCAGCGTTGACTCCATAGCGGCTAGCACAGATACGCAGTATTTT
>TRBD2|many|TRBV6-2/TRBV6-3|TRBJ2-7
CASNTGTSGYEQYF
TGTGCCAGCAATACCGGGACTAGCGGTTACGAGCAGTACTTC